This TCR beta chain came from a study of cytomegalovirus exposure and HLA in healthy donors. Findings and limits, study-wide: According to an earlier analysis, most TCR beta V segments yielded productive rearrangements about 87% or about 30% of the time. Researchers counted around 180 TCR beta chains as cytomegalovirus-associated.

CDR1 and CDR2 (germline): SGHRS, YFSETQ. The CDR3 spans 16 residues. Deletions cut 2 bases from V and 4 bases from J, with 15 bases between. With regard to this clone: Its antigen remains unidentified.

PCR amplification relied on 60 Vbeta primers (plus 13 Jbeta primers). Source study methods: Later reanalysis found 60 million to 90 million unique TCR beta chains, about 10 million of them shared. This table comes from immunoSEQ multiplex PCR, and its TCRdb copy is limited to in-frame clones, with some not included. Clonal size and the V and J genes are those of that table, whereas D and trimming came from the DNA. The sample lists around 50,000 clones; about four fifths were seen once. Sequencing input: PBMCs. The receptor was derived from a man aged 35-49 years in good health and CMV-seronegative. The rearrangement uses TRBV5-1 and TRBJ2-2; tentative D call: TRBD1 (5 bases). DNA for the CDR3: TGCGCCAGCAGCTTTTATATCAGCCAGGGCACCGGGGAGCTGTTTTTT. It codes for CASSFYISQGTGELFF.